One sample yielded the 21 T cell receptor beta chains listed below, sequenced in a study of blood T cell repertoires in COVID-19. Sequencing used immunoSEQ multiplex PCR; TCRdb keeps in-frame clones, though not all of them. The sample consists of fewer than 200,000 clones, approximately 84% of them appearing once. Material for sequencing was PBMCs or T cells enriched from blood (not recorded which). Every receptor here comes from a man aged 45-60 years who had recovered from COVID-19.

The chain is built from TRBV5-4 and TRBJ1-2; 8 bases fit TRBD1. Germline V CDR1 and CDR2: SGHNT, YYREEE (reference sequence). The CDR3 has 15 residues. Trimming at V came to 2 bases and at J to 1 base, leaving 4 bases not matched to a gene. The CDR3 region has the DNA TGTGCCAGCAGCTTTCGACAGGGGATTAACTATGGCTACACCTTC. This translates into CASSFRQGINYGYTF.

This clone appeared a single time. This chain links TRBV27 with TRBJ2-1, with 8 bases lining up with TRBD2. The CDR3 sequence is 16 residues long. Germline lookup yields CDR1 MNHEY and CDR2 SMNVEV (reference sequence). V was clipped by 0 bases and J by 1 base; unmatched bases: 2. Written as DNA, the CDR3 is TGTGCCAGCAGTTTATCGACGGGGGGGTCCTACAATGAGCAGTTCTTC. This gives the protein CASSLSTGGSYNEQFF.

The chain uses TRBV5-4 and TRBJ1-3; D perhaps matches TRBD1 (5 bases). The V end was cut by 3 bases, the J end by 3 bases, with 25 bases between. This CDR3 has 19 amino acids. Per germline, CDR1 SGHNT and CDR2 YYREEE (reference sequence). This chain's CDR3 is CASSSPGEEGPGGGNTIYF. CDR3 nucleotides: TGTGCCAGCAGCTCCCCCGGGGAGGAGGGGCCTGGAGGTGGAAACACCATATATTTT.

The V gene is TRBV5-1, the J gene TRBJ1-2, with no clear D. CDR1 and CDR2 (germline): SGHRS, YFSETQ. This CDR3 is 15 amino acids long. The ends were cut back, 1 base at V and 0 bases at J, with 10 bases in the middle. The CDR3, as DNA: TGCGCCAGCAGCTTGTTACCGACTTCTAACTATGGCTACACCTTC. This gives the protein CASSLLPTSNYGYTF. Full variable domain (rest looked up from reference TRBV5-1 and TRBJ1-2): KAGVTQTPRYLIKTRGQQVTLSCSPISGHRSVSWYQQTPGQGLQFLFEYFSETQRNKGNFPGRFSGRQFSNSRSEMNVSTLELGDSALYLCASSLLPTSNYGYTFGSGTRLTVV.

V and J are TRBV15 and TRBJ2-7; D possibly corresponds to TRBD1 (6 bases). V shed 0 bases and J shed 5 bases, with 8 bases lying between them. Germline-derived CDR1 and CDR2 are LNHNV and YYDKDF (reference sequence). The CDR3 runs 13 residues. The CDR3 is CATSRDEGDEQYF. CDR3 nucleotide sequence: TGTGCCACCAGCAGAGATGAGGGGGACGAGCAGTACTTC.

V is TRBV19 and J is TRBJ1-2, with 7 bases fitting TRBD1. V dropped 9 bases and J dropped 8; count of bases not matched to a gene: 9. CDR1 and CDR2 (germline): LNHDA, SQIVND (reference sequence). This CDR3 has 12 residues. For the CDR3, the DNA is TGTGCCAGCGGACAGGCGGGACACGGCTACACCTTC. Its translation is CASGQAGHGYTF.

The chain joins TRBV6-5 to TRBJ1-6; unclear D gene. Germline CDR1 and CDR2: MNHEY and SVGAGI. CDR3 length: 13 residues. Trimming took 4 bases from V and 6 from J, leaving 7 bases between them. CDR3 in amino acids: CASSLISNSPLHF. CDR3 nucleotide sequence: TGTGCCAGCAGTTTGATTAGTAATTCACCCCTCCACTTT.

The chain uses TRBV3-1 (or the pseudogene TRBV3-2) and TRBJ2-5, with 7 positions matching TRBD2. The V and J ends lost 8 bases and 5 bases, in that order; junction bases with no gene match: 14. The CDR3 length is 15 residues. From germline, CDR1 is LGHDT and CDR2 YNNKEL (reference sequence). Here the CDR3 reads CASGLPSGAGETQYF. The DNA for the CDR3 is TGTGCCAGCGGTCTGCCAAGCGGGGCTGGGGAGACCCAGTACTTC.

DNA of the CDR3: TGTGCCAGCAGTTATGACAGGGTCGTAACTAATGAAAAACTGTTTTTT. Translation: CASSYDRVVTNEKLFF. The chain couples TRBV6-5 to TRBJ1-4, with 7 bases fitting TRBD1. The CDR3 is made up of 16 amino acids. Germline loops: CDR1 MNHEY, CDR2 SVGAGI. The V segment lost 3 bases and the J segment 1 base; nucleotides outside the gene matches: 5.

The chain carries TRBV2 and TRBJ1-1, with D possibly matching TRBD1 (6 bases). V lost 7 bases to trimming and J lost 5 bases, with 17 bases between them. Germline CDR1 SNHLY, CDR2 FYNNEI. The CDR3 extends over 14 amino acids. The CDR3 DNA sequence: TGTGCCAGCAATACAGGGTTACTGGCGACTGAAGCTTTCTTT. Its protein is CASNTGLLATEAFF.

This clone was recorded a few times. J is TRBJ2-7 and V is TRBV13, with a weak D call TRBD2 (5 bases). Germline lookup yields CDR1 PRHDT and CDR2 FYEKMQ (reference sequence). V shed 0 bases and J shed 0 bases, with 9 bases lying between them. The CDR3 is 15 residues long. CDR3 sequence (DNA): TGTGCCAGCAGCTTAGGCAGGAGGAGCTCCTACGAGCAGTACTTC. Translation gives CASSLGRRSSYEQYF.

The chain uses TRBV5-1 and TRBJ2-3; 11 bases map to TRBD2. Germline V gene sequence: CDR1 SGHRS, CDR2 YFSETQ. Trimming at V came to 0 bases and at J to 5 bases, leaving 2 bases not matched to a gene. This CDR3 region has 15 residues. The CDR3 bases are TGCGCCAGCAGCTTGGCTAGCGGGGGGATAGATACGCAGTATTTT. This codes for CASSLASGGIDTQYF.

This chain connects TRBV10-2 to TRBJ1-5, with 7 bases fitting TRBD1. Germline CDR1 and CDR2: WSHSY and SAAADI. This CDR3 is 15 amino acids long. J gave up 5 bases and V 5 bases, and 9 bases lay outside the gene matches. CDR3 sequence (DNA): TGCGCCAGCAGTCCGGGACAGAAGTTTTATCAGCCCCAGCATTTT. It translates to CASSPGQKFYQPQHF.

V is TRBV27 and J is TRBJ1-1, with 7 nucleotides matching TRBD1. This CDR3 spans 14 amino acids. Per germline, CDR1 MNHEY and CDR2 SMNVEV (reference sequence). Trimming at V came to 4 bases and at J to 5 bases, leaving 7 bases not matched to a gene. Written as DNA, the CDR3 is TGTGCCAGCAGTTCAGCCCACAGGGGAACTGAAGCTTTCTTT. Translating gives CASSSAHRGTEAFF.

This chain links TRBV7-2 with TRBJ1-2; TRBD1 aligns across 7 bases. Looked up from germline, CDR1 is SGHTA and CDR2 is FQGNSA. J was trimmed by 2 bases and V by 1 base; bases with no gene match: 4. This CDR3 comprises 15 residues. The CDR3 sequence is CASSLGNRGNYGYTF. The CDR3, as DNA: TGTGCCAGCAGCTTAGGAAACAGGGGAAACTATGGCTACACCTTC.

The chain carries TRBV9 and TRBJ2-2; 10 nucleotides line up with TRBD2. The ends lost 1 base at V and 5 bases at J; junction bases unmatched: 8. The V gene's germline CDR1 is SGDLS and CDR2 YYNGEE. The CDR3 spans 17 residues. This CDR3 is CASSVLERGGSTGELFF. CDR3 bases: TGTGCCAGCAGCGTACTGGAGCGGGGGGGTAGTACCGGGGAGCTGTTTTTT.

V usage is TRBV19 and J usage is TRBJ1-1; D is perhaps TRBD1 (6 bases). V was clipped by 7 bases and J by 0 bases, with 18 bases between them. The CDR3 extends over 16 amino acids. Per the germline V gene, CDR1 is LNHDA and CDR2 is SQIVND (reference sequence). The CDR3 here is CASTKGGELMNTEAFF. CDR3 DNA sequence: TGTGCCAGTACCAAGGGGGGGGAGTTAATGAACACTGAAGCTTTCTTT. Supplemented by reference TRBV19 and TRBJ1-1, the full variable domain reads DGGITQSPKYLFRKEGQNVTLSCEQNLNHDAMYWYRQDPGQGLRLIYYSQIVNDFQKGDIAEGYSVSREKKESFPLTVTSAQKNPTAFYLCASTKGGELMNTEAFFGQGTRLTVV.

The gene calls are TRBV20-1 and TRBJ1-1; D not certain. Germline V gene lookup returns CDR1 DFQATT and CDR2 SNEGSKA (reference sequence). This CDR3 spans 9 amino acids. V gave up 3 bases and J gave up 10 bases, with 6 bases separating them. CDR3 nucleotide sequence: TGCAGTGCTAGTGTGCGAGCTTTCTTT. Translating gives CSASVRAFF.

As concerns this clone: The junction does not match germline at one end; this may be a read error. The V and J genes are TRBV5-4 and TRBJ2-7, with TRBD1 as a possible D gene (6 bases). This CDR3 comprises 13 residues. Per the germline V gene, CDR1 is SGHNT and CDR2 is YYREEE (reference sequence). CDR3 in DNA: TGTGCCAGCAGCTTGGAGGGGGTGAGGACACCTAGCTTC. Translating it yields CASSLEGVRTPSF.

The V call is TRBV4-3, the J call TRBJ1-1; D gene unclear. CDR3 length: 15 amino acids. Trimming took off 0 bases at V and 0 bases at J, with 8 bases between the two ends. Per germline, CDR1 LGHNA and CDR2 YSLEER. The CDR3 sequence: CASSQERGLNTEAFF. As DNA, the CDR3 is TGCGCCAGCAGCCAAGAACGAGGGTTGAACACTGAAGCTTTCTTT.

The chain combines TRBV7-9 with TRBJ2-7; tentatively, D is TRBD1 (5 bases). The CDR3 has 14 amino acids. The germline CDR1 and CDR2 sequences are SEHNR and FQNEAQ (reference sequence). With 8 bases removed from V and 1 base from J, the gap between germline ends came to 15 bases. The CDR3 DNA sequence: TGTGCCAGCTCTGGGGCAGACGATTCCTACGAGCAGTACTTC. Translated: CASSGADDSYEQYF.